A selection of T cell receptor beta chains follows, all from one sample in a study of T cell responses to AZD1222 COVID-19 vaccine. The method was immunoSEQ multiplex PCR; TCRdb's version includes in-frame clones alone and lacks a portion of them. The sample records some 110,000 clones, 82% being singletons. Sequenced here: peripheral blood, sampled on day 0 of AZD1222 vaccination. These receptors were obtained from an adult in good health. CDR3s include the opening cysteine and the closing phenylalanine or tryptophan. A D gene is named only where the DNA matches it firmly. The size field is filled for only some rows; it gives once, few, many or a size class.

D: NA; V: TRBV29-1; J: TRBJ1-4; size: NA; CDR3: CSVSRGGTNEKLFF; DNA: TGCAGCGTTAGCAGGGGAGGCACTAATGAAAAACTGTTTTTT
D: TRBD1; V: TRBV6-2/TRBV6-3; J: TRBJ1-1; size: NA; CDR3: CASSFRGQGALEAFF; DNA: TGTGCCAGCAGCTTCCGCGGACAGGGGGCGCTTGAAGCTTTCTTT
D: NA; V: TRBV7-2; J: TRBJ1-1; size: NA; CDR3: CASSLDLAAYDAFF; DNA: TGTGCCAGCAGCTTAGATTTGGCAGCCTACGACGCTTTCTTT
D: TRBD2; V: TRBV6-4; J: TRBJ2-1; size: few; CDR3: CASSDSAGFNEQFF; DNA: TGTGCCAGCAGTGACTCAGCGGGGTTCAATGAGCAGTTCTTC
D: NA; V: TRBV24-1; J: TRBJ2-3; size: NA; CDR3: CATSDPSTDTQYF; DNA: TGTGCCACCAGTGACCCCAGCACAGATACGCAGTATTTT
D: NA; V: TRBV15; J: TRBJ2-5; size: NA; CDR3: CATSRVNSPQYF; DNA: TGTGCCACCAGCAGAGTAAACTCGCCCCAGTACTTC
D: NA; V: TRBV7-9; J: TRBJ1-3; size: NA; CDR3: CASSAGAVSSGNTIYF; DNA: TGTGCCAGCAGCGCAGGGGCGGTGAGCTCTGGAAACACCATATATTTT
D: TRBD1; V: TRBV5-4; J: TRBJ1-6; size: NA; CDR3: CASSLGTGESSPLHF; DNA: TGTGCCAGCAGCTTGGGGACAGGGGAGTCCTCACCCCTCCACTTT
D: NA; V: TRBV3-1/TRBV3-2; J: TRBJ2-7; size: NA; CDR3: CASSQGGPYEQYF; DNA: TGTGCCAGCAGCCAAGGTGGGCCCTACGAGCAGTACTTC
D: TRBD2; V: TRBV4-2; J: TRBJ2-2; size: NA; CDR3: CASSQRTSGGRNTGELFF; DNA: TGTGCCAGCAGCCAAAGGACTAGCGGGGGCCGGAACACCGGGGAGCTGTTTTTT
D: NA; V: TRBV6-6; J: TRBJ1-1; size: NA; CDR3: CASSVMNTEAFF; DNA: TGTGCCAGCTCCGTTATGAACACTGAAGCTTTCTTT
D: TRBD2; V: TRBV5-6; J: TRBJ2-7; size: NA; CDR3: CASSWGGTYEQYF; DNA: TGTGCCAGCAGCTGGGGGGGAACCTACGAGCAGTACTTC
D: NA; V: TRBV13; J: TRBJ2-3; size: NA; CDR3: CASSSLPGWSTDTQYF; DNA: TGTGCCAGCAGCTCCTTACCAGGGTGGAGTACAGATACGCAGTATTTT
D: TRBD1; V: TRBV27; J: TRBJ1-1; size: many; CDR3: CASSWTGLMNTEAFF; DNA: TGTGCCAGCAGCTGGACAGGCCTCATGAACACTGAAGCTTTCTTT
D: NA; V: TRBV5-8; J: TRBJ1-6; size: NA; CDR3: CASRSRGFSPLHF; DNA: TGTGCCAGCAGGAGCAGGGGTTTTTCACCCCTCCACTTT
D: NA; V: TRBV14; J: TRBJ1-1; size: NA; CDR3: CASSQFLLDGSNTEAFF; DNA: TGTGCCAGCAGCCAATTTTTACTGGACGGGTCGAACACTGAAGCTTTCTTT
D: NA; V: TRBV5-4; J: TRBJ2-2; size: NA; CDR3: CASSLWGGETGELFF; DNA: TGTGCCAGCAGCTTGTGGGGGGGCGAAACCGGGGAGCTGTTTTTT
D: NA; V: TRBV19; J: TRBJ2-5; size: NA; CDR3: CASRPGTKETQYF; DNA: TGTGCCAGTAGACCCGGGACCAAAGAGACCCAGTACTTC
D: TRBD2; V: TRBV7-2; J: TRBJ2-7; size: NA; CDR3: CASSLATSGLAYEQYF; DNA: TGTGCCAGCAGCTTAGCGACTAGCGGGTTAGCCTACGAGCAGTACTTC
D: NA; V: TRBV28; J: TRBJ1-2; size: once; CDR3: CAIGGVFNGYTF; DNA: TGTGCCATTGGAGGGGTGTTCAATGGCTACACCTTC
D: NA; V: TRBV25-1; J: TRBJ1-6; size: NA; CDR3: CASSPGGMFSPLHF; DNA: TGTGCCAGCAGTCCCGGGGGGATGTTTTCACCCCTCCACTTT
D: NA; V: TRBV5-3; J: TRBJ1-2; size: NA; CDR3: CARSGGAPNYGYTF; DNA: TGTGCCAGAAGCGGAGGAGCACCAAACTATGGCTACACCTTC
D: NA; V: TRBV9; J: TRBJ2-7; size: NA; CDR3: CASSVGKGNYEQYF; DNA: TGTGCCAGCAGCGTAGGAAAAGGGAACTACGAGCAGTACTTC
D: TRBD1; V: TRBV11-2; J: TRBJ1-1; size: NA; CDR3: CASSLYTGATEAFF; DNA: TGTGCCAGCAGCTTATATACAGGGGCCACTGAAGCTTTCTTT
D: NA; V: TRBV9; J: TRBJ1-4; size: NA; CDR3: CASSPGQSLREKLFF; DNA: TGTGCCAGCAGCCCCGGACAGAGTCTGCGTGAAAAACTGTTTTTT
D: TRBD1; V: TRBV4-1; J: TRBJ2-1; size: NA; CDR3: CASSQDDRGKENEQFF; DNA: TGCGCCAGCAGCCAGGACGACAGGGGGAAGGAAAATGAGCAGTTCTTC
D: NA; V: TRBV2; J: TRBJ2-1; size: NA; CDR3: CASSEGINEQFF; DNA: TGTGCCAGCAGTGAAGGGATCAATGAGCAGTTCTTC
D: NA; V: TRBV6-6; J: TRBJ2-5; size: NA; CDR3: CASRKQGEVTQYF; DNA: TGTGCCAGCAGGAAGCAGGGAGAGGTGACCCAGTACTTC
D: NA; V: TRBV27; J: TRBJ2-7; size: NA; CDR3: CASSLYGGLRNEQYF; DNA: TGTGCCAGCAGTTTATACGGCGGATTGAGAAACGAGCAGTACTTC
D: NA; V: TRBV18; J: TRBJ1-6; size: NA; CDR3: CASSPMGGSPLHF; DNA: TGTGCCAGCTCACCCATGGGGGGATCACCCCTCCACTTT
D: NA; V: TRBV6-2/TRBV6-3; J: TRBJ1-2; size: NA; CDR3: CASSYWGQQPDGYTF; DNA: TGTGCCAGCAGTTACTGGGGGCAGCAACCAGACGGCTACACCTTC
D: NA; V: TRBV7-2; J: TRBJ2-1; size: NA; CDR3: CASSSRESSYNEQFF; DNA: TGTGCCAGCAGCTCAAGGGAAAGCTCCTACAATGAGCAGTTCTTC
D: NA; V: TRBV5-1; J: TRBJ1-2; size: NA; CDR3: CASSPEDTFGYTF; DNA: TGCGCCAGCAGCCCTGAGGACACTTTTGGCTACACCTTC
D: NA; V: TRBV6-4; J: TRBJ1-6; size: once; CDR3: CASSEDGGEGALHF; DNA: TGTGCCAGCAGTGAGGATGGGGGAGAGGGGGCCCTCCACTTT
D: NA; V: TRBV29-1; J: TRBJ2-1; size: NA; CDR3: CSVPWGVHEQFF; DNA: TGCAGCGTCCCTTGGGGCGTGCATGAGCAGTTCTTC
D: NA; V: TRBV3-1/TRBV3-2; J: TRBJ1-5; size: many; CDR3: CASSQYNSNQPQHF; DNA: TGTGCCAGCAGCCAGTACAATAGCAATCAGCCCCAGCATTTT
D: TRBD2; V: TRBV11-1; J: TRBJ2-1; size: NA; CDR3: CASSLIAGGSYNEQFF; DNA: TGTGCCAGCAGCTTGATAGCGGGGGGATCCTACAATGAGCAGTTCTTC